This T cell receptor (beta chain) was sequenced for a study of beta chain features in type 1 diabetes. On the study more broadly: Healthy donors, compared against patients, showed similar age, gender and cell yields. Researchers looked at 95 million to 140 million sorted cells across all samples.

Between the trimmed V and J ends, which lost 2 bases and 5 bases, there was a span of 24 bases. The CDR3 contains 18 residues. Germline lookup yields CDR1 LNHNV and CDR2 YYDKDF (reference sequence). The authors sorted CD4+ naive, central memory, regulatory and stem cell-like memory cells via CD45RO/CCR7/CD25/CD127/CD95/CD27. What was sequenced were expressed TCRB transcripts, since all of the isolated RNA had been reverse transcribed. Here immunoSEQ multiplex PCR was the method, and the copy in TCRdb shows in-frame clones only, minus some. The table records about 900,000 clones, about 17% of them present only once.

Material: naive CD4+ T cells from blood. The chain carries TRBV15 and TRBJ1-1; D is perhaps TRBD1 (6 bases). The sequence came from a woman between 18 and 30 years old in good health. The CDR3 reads CATSRRTVMIHHRTEAFF. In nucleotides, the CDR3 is TGTGCCACCAGCAGACGGACAGTTATGATCCATCATAGGACTGAAGCTTTCTTT.